These 8 T cell receptor beta chains share one sample of origin, sequenced in a study of CD8+CD57+ T cells in acquired aplastic anemia. CDR3 and TCR beta VDJ profiling relied on genomic DNA as the template. TCRdb analysed the reads with MiXCR anew, one entry per CDR3 protein. This sample has 200,000 or so distinct CDR3 sequences, with less than 65% found just once. The sequenced sample was sorted CD4+, CD8+, or CD8+CD57+ T cells (not recorded which) from PBMCs. The receptor set was obtained from a human donor with severe aplastic anemia or a healthy control (not recorded which).

This clonotype has only a few counts. The CDR3 DNA reads TGTGCCAGCAGTGACAGGTCCCGGTATTACGAGCAGTACTTC. Translating gives CASSDRSRYYEQYF. The chain carries TRBV2 and TRBJ2-7; D remains ambiguous. This CDR3 region has 14 residues. Deletions cut 3 bases from V and 4 bases from J, with 13 bases between. Germline CDR1 is SNHLY and CDR2 is FYNNEI.

V and J are TRBV12-3 or TRBV12-4 and TRBJ1-5; D not certain. The CDR3 is 14 residues long. Deletions cut 3 bases from V and 9 bases from J, with 15 bases between. The CDR3 DNA is TGTGCCAGCAGTTTTTCTTCCAGCCACGGGCCCCAGCATTTT. Translation gives CASSFSSSHGPQHF.

The J gene is TRBJ2-3, the V gene TRBV10-3; 7 bases are a match to TRBD2. V lost 4 bases and J lost 4; bases outside the gene matches: 11. Germline CDR1 and CDR2: ENHRY and SYGVKD. CDR3 length equals 16 residues. As DNA, the CDR3 is TGTGCCATCAGTGCAGTCGGCGGGAGCCCAGCAGATACGCAGTATTTT. This codes for CAISAVGGSPADTQYF.

The chain uses TRBV7-6 and TRBJ2-3, with D tentatively TRBD2 (5 bases). Trimming cost V 4 bases and J 0 bases, with 14 bases left between them. Germline values: CDR1 SGHVS, CDR2 FNYEAQ. This CDR3 contains 16 residues. CDR3: CASSSGLITSTDTQYF. The CDR3 DNA reads as TGTGCCAGCAGCTCAGGACTGATAACTAGCACAGATACGCAGTATTTT.

This clonotype was seen many times. The rearrangement joins TRBV4-1 to TRBJ2-7, with 10 nucleotides matching TRBD2. V dropped 0 bases and J dropped 4; count of bases not matched to a gene: 6. The CDR3 runs to 16 residues. Germline V gives CDR1 MGHRA, CDR2 YSYEKL. The CDR3 loop is CASSQDLAGAIYEQYF. In DNA, the CDR3 is TGCGCCAGCAGCCAAGATCTAGCGGGGGCCATTTACGAGCAGTACTTC.

This clonotype has at least ten counts. The chain combines TRBV20-1 with TRBJ2-7, with D possibly TRBD1 on 6 matching bases. Germline values: CDR1 DFQATT, CDR2 SNEGSKA (reference sequence). The CDR3 contains 13 residues. The V end lost 3 bases, the J end lost 7 bases, and 16 bases lay between the germline ends. CDR3 nucleotides: TGCAGTGCTAGGGGACACGAATTTTTGGAGCAGTACTTC. Protein sequence: CSARGHEFLEQYF.

This clonotype was observed a few times. V is TRBV7-9 and J is TRBJ1-2; D gene ambiguous. Per germline, CDR1 SEHNR and CDR2 FQNEAQ (reference sequence). V was clipped by 0 bases and J by 4 bases, with 12 bases between them. The CDR3 covers 15 residues. The CDR3 sequence: CASSLAGSGSYGYTF. The DNA of the CDR3 is TGTGCCAGCAGCTTAGCAGGGAGTGGCTCCTATGGCTACACCTTC.

About this clonotype itself: The CDR3 end shows no conserved phenylalanine or tryptophan, and so a read error is likely. This chain uses TRBV7-2 with TRBJ1-6; 9 nucleotides align to TRBD1. Germline CDR1 reads SGHTA; CDR2 reads FQGNSA. V was pared by 8 bases and J by 7 bases, with 6 bases of the junction left unmatched. The CDR3 contains 14 residues. This CDR3 is CASRRGQGNSPLHL. Written as DNA, the CDR3 is TGTGCCAGCCGGAGGGGACAGGGAAATTCACCCCTCCACCTT.